The 13 T cell receptor beta chains presented below share a single source sample, sequenced in a study of STAT3 mutations in large granular lymphocyte leukemia. Sequenced by immunoSEQ multiplex PCR; TCRdb stores in-frame clones only, minus some. The sample includes thousands of clones, about three fifths seen only once; the top ten take roughly 91%. Their antigens remain unidentified. Study-wide results and caveats: In T-cell large granular lymphocyte leukemia, about half of patients showed multiple immunodominant subclonotypes.

The sample comprised peripheral blood mononuclear cells. The receptors were sampled from a man aged 55 to 70 with T-cell large granular lymphocyte leukemia. Some clones in this sample may be carry-over from other donors' samples.

V gene TRBV29-1 combines with J gene TRBJ2-5; unclear D gene. V lost 2 bases to trimming and J lost 4 bases, with 5 bases between them. Per the germline V gene, CDR1 is SQVTM and CDR2 is ANQGSEA. The CDR3 extends over 11 amino acids. CDR3 amino acids: CSVEHLETQYF. CDR3 DNA: TGCAGCGTTGAACACCTAGAGACCCAGTACTTC.

This clone was found a few times. The chain couples TRBV9 to TRBJ2-1; D gene unclear. With 4 bases removed from V and 10 bases from J, the gap between germline ends came to 12 bases. The CDR3 is made up of 12 amino acids. The germline V gene has CDR1 SGDLS and CDR2 YYNGEE. The CDR3 here is CASSSLDREQFF. The CDR3 DNA is TGTGCCAGCAGCTCCCTCGATCGGGAGCAGTTCTTC.

Here the CDR3 reads CSVFEEWRAPDTQYF. The CDR3 DNA reads TGCAGCGTTTTCGAGGAGTGGAGGGCCCCAGATACGCAGTATTTT. This chain uses TRBV29-1 with TRBJ2-3, with D possibly TRBD2 on 6 matching bases. Germline V gene sequence: CDR1 SQVTM, CDR2 ANQGSEA. Trimming pared 5 bases from V and 4 bases from J, leaving 19 bases between. The CDR3 is 15 amino acids.

This clone was picked up a small number of times. The chain links TRBV29-1 to TRBJ2-3; D uncertain. Trimming took off 5 bases at V and 4 bases at J, with 10 bases between the two ends. The CDR3 loop spans 12 amino acids. The germline CDR1 and CDR2 sequences are SQVTM and ANQGSEA. The CDR3 DNA follows: TGCAGCGTTACCCGGTCCCCAGATACGCAGTATTTT. It translates to CSVTRSPDTQYF.

The J gene is TRBJ2-7, the V gene TRBV5-6; D unresolved. The CDR3 is 13 residues long. Germline V CDR1 and CDR2: SGHDT, YYEEEE. The V and J ends lost 3 bases and 4 bases respectively, with 11 bases between them. The CDR3 sequence: CASSSKLRYEQYF. CDR3 sequence (DNA): TGTGCCAGCAGCTCAAAGCTGAGGTACGAGCAGTACTTC.

V is TRBV29-1 and J is TRBJ1-2; no clear D gene. V lost 7 bases to trimming and J lost 6 bases, with 15 bases between them. The CDR3 has 12 amino acids. Germline-derived CDR1 and CDR2 are SQVTM and ANQGSEA. This CDR3 reads CSGYGDGDGYTF. The CDR3 DNA follows: TGCAGCGGTTATGGTGACGGGGATGGCTACACCTTC.

The gene calls are TRBV18 and TRBJ2-7; a possible D gene is TRBD2 (6 bases). The CDR3 runs 13 residues. The V gene lost 6 bases and the J gene lost 7 bases, with 16 bases spanning the gap. Germline V gene lookup returns CDR1 KGHSH and CDR2 LQKENI. CDR3 in amino acids: CASSAGLEAEQYV. As DNA, the CDR3 is TGTGCCAGCTCCGCGGGATTGGAAGCAGAGCAGTACGTC.

This chain links TRBV18 with TRBJ2-1, with TRBD1 as a possible D gene (5 bases). Germline CDR1 KGHSH, CDR2 LQKENI. This CDR3 comprises 12 residues. The V and J ends lost 5 bases and 9 bases respectively, with 11 bases between them. In DNA, the CDR3 is TGTGCCAGCTCATCGTTAGGGGTTGAGCAGTTCTTC. This gives the protein CASSSLGVEQFF.

The J gene is TRBJ1-5, the V gene TRBV27; 7 nucleotides match TRBD1. Germline-derived CDR1 and CDR2 are MNHEY and SMNVEV (reference sequence). Losses at the gene ends were 7 bases for V and 4 bases for J; bases not matched to a gene: 19. The CDR3 runs to 18 residues. The CDR3 DNA sequence: TGTGCCAGCAAGCCGACCGGGACAGTACCCAAGTTTAATCAGCCCCAGCATTTT. This encodes CASKPTGTVPKFNQPQHF.

In its sample, this clone was seen once. This chain links TRBV7-9 with TRBJ2-4; 8 bases line up with TRBD1. V gave up 3 bases and J gave up 14 bases; unmatched junction bases: 6. The CDR3 is made up of 12 amino acids. Germline lookup yields CDR1 SEHNR and CDR2 FQNEAQ (reference sequence). The CDR3 coding sequence is TGTGCCAGCAGCTTTGGGCCAGGGGGCAAGTACTTC. It specifies CASSFGPGGKYF.

This clone was observed a few times. The chain employs TRBV7-9 and TRBJ1-5, with D unresolved. The CDR3 contains 14 residues. Trimming removed 2 bases from V and 7 bases from J, with 12 bases in between. Germline CDR1 reads SEHNR; CDR2 reads FQNEAQ (reference sequence). The CDR3 is CASSLSPNTQPQHF. In DNA, the CDR3 is TGTGCCAGCAGCTTATCCCCGAACACCCAGCCCCAGCATTTT.

This chain connects TRBV30 to TRBJ1-1; TRBD1 agrees at 8 bases. The CDR3 is 15 residues long. Germline lookup yields CDR1 GTSNPN and CDR2 SVGIG (reference sequence). J gave up 4 bases and V 1 base, and 8 bases lay outside the gene matches. CDR3 sequence: CAWSARTGRGTEAFF. CDR3 bases: TGTGCCTGGAGTGCCAGGACAGGGCGGGGCACTGAAGCTTTCTTT.

In its sample, this clone ranks as medium-sized. The genes are TRBV15 and TRBJ2-7; D is unclear. V dropped 0 bases and J dropped 5 bases, with 11 bases sitting between them. Germline values: CDR1 LNHNV, CDR2 YYDKDF (reference sequence). The CDR3 has 14 residues. This CDR3 is CATSRDGYEDEQYF. Written as DNA, the CDR3 is TGTGCCACCAGCAGAGACGGGTACGAAGACGAGCAGTACTTC. Full variable domain (outside the CDR3, taken from reference TRBV15 and TRBJ2-7): DAMVIQNPRYQVTQFGKPVTLSCSQTLNHNVMYWYQQKSSQAPKLLFHYYDKDFNNEADTPDNFQSRRPNTSFCFLDIRSPGLGDTAMYLCATSRDGYEDEQYFGPGTRLTVT.